This T cell receptor (beta chain) is from a study of PD-L1 blockade in urothelial cancer. The assay was immunoSEQ multiplex PCR, and TCRdb's table has in-frame clones only and misses some. The table has 68,000 or so clones, roughly 76% seen once; the top ten hold more than 5.5%. In germline, CDR1 is MNHEY, CDR2 SVGAGI. The ends lost 0 bases at V and 5 bases at J; junction bases unmatched: 4. The CDR3 loop spans 15 amino acids. Time point: pretreatment peripheral blood. The rearrangement uses TRBV6-5 and TRBJ1-1, with 9 bases lining up with TRBD1. This receptor was taken from a man aged 65-85 years with urothelial cancer. The sample was PBMCs, taken around atezolizumab (anti-PD-L1) treatment. CDR3 protein: CASSYSTGGPTEAFF. CDR3 in DNA: TGTGCCAGCAGTTACTCGACAGGGGGTCCGACTGAAGCTTTCTTT.